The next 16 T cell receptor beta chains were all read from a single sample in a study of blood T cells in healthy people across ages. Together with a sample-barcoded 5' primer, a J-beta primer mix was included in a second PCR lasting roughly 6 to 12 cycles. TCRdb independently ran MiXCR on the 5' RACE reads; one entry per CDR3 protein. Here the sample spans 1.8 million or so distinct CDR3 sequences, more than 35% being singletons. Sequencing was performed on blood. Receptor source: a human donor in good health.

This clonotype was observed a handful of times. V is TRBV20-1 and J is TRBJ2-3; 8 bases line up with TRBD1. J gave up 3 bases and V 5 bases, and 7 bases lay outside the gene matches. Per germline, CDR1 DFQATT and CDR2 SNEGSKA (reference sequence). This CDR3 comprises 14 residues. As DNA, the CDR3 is TGCAGTGCTGTGCAGGGGGCTGGTACAGATACGCAGTATTTT. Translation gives CSAVQGAGTDTQYF.

In DNA form, the CDR3 reads TGTGCCAGCAGTTGGGCCTCGTGGGCAGATACGCAGTATTTT. Translation: CASSWASWADTQYF. The chain couples TRBV9 to TRBJ2-3; no clear D gene. This CDR3 contains 14 residues. Trimming cost V 5 bases and J 4 bases, with 14 bases left between them. Germline CDR1 reads SGDLS; CDR2 reads YYNGEE. The variable domain in full, completed from reference TRBV9 and TRBJ2-3, reads DSGVTQTPKHLITATGQRVTLRCSPRSGDLSVYWYQQSLDQGLQFLIQYYNGEERAKGNILERFSAQQFPDLHSELNLSSLELGDSALYFCASSWASWADTQYFGPGTRLTVL.

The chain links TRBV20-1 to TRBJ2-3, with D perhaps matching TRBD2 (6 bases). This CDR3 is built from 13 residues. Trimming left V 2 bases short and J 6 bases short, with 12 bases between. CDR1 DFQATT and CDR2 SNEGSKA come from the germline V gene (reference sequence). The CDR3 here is CSARSHGGDTQYF. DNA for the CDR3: TGCAGTGCTAGAAGCCACGGAGGGGATACGCAGTATTTT.

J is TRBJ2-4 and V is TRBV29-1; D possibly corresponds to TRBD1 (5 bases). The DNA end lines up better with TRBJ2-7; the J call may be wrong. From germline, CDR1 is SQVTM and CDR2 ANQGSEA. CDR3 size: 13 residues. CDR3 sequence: CSVDSDSSYEQYF. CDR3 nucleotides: TGCAGCGTTGATAGTGACAGCAGCTACGAGCAGTACTTC.

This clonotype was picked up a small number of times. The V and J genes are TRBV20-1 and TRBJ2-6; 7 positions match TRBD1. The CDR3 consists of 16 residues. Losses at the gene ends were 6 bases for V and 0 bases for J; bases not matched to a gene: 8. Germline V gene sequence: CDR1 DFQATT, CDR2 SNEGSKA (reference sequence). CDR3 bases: TGCAGTGCCCTGACAGGGTGGGGCTCTGGGGCCAACGTCCTGACTTTC. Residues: CSALTGWGSGANVLTF.

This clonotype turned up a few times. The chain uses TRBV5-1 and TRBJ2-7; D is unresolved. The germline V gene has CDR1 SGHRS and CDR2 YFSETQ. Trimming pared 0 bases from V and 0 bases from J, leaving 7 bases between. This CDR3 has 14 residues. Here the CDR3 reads CASSLGVASYEQYF. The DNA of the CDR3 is TGCGCCAGCAGCTTGGGAGTGGCCTCCTACGAGCAGTACTTC.

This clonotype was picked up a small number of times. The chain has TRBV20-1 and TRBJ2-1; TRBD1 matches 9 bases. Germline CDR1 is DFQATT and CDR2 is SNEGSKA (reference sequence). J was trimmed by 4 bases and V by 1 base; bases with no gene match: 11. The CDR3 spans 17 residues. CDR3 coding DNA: TGCAGTGCTAGAGTGGCGGACAGGGGCTACGTGTACAATGAGCAGTTCTTC. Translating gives CSARVADRGYVYNEQFF.

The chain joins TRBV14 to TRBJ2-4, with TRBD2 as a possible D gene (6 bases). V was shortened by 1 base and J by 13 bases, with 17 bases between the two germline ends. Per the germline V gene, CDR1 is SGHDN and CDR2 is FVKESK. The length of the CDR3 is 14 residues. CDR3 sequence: CASSQGGLLMRQYF. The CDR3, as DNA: TGTGCCAGCAGCCAAGGGGGACTCCTGATGAGACAGTACTTC.

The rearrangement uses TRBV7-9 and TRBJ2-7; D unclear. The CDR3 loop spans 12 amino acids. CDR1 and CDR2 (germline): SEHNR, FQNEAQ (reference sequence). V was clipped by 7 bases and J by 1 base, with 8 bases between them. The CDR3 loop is CASTKTSYEQYF. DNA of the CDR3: TGTGCCAGCACCAAAACATCCTACGAGCAGTACTTC.

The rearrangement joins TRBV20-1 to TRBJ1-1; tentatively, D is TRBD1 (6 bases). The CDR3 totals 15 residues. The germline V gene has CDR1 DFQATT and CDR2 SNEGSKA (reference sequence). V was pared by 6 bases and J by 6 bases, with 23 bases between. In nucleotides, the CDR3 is TGCAGTGCCCCGTGGAGAGGGGGGGAAAGCCCTGAAGCTTTCTTT. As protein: CSAPWRGGESPEAFF.

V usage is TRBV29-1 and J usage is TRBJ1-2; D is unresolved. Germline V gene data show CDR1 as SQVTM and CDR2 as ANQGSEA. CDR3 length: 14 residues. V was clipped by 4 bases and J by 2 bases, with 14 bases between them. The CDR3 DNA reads TGCAGCGTTGCAAGTCGGAGGGAGAACTATGGCTACACCTTC. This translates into CSVASRRENYGYTF.

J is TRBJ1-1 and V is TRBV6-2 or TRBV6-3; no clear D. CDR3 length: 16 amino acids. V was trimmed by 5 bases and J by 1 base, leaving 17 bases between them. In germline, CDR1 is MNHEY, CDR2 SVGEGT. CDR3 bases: TGTGCCAGCAGTATCAGTGGGAGCAAAAGGAACACTGAAGCTTTCTTT. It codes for CASSISGSKRNTEAFF.

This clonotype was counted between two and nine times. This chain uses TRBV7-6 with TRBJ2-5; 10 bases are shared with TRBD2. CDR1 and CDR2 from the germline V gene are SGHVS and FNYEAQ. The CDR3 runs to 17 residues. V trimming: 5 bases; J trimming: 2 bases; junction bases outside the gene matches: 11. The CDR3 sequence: CASSTRLLAGLQETQYF. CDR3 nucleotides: TGTGCCAGCAGCACCCGCTTACTAGCGGGGTTACAAGAGACCCAGTACTTC.

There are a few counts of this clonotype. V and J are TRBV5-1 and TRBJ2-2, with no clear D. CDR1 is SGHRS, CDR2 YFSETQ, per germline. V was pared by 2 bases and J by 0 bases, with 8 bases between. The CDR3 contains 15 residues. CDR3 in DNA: TGCGCCAGCAGCTTCTTGCAGACGAACACCGGGGAGCTGTTTTTT. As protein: CASSFLQTNTGELFF.

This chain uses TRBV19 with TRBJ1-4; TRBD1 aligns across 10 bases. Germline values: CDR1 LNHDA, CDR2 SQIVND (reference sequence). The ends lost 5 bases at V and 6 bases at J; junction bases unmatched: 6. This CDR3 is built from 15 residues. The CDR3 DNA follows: TGTGCCAGTAGTGTCCGGGACAGGGGAGATGAAAAACTGTTTTTT. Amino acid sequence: CASSVRDRGDEKLFF.

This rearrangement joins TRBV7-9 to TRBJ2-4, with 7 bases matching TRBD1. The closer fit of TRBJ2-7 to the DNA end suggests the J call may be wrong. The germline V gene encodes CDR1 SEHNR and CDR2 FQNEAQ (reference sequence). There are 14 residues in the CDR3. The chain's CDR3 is CASSTSGTANEQYF. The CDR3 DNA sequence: TGTGCCAGCAGCACATCCGGGACAGCGAACGAGCAGTACTTC.